Presented here are 17 T cell receptor beta chains from one specimen sequenced in a study of beta chain features in type 1 diabetes. Every bit of the isolated RNA underwent reverse transcription, so sequencing read expressed TCRB transcripts. Sequencing was performed with immunoSEQ multiplex PCR; in TCRdb, only in-frame clones are kept and a portion is missing. The data contain 620,000 or so clones, around 15% of them singletons. Sequenced input: naive CD4+ T cells from blood. The source of these receptors is a man aged 18-30 years in good health.

In regard to this clone: An end of the junction differs from the germline gene, which may be a read error. The chain is built from TRBV2 and TRBJ2-1, with 9 bases fitting TRBD1. CDR3 size: 11 residues. Germline-derived CDR1 and CDR2 are SNHLY and FYNNEI. The CDR3 DNA is TGTGCCAGCAGTCTCCGGGACAGGGTTATCTTC. It yields the protein CASSLRDRVIF.

This clone turned up a few times. The chain employs TRBV11-2 and TRBJ2-1, with TRBD2 matching 11 bases. The length of the CDR3 is 14 residues. Germline CDR1 SGHAT, CDR2 FQNNGV. The V segment lost 5 bases and the J segment 7 bases; nucleotides outside the gene matches: 4. The DNA for the CDR3 is TGTGCCAGCAGCGAGCTAGCGGGGGGTAATGAGCAGTTCTTC. Translated, it gives CASSELAGGNEQFF.

The rearrangement links TRBV7-9 to TRBJ2-2, with D unresolved. V lost 2 bases and J 9 bases, leaving 13 bases between the germline ends. CDR3 size: 14 residues. From germline, CDR1 is SEHNR and CDR2 FQNEAQ (reference sequence). The CDR3 bases are TGTGCCAGCAGCTTACCTAGGAAGTCCAGGGAGCTGTTTTTT. Translated: CASSLPRKSRELFF.

This clone was detected only a few times. The chain recombines TRBV29-1 with TRBJ1-3; 8 bases are a match to TRBD1. This CDR3 has 17 amino acids. Germline assignment: CDR1 SQVTM and CDR2 ANQGSEA. J was trimmed by 3 bases and V by 4 bases; bases with no gene match: 14. The CDR3 sequence: CSVAGSRTGSFGNTIYF. In nucleotides, the CDR3 is TGCAGCGTTGCCGGTTCAAGGACAGGGTCTTTTGGAAACACCATATATTTT.

This clone occurred a few times. The chain recombines TRBV6-5 with TRBJ2-2; D ambiguous. The CDR3 length is 15 residues. Trimming took off 8 bases at V and 1 base at J, with 14 bases between the two ends. The germline V gene has CDR1 MNHEY and CDR2 SVGAGI. The CDR3 nucleotides read TGTGCCAGCCAACATAAGACCCTGAACACCGGGGAGCTGTTTTTT. Translating gives CASQHKTLNTGELFF.

This clone turned up a few times. This sequence joins TRBV7-9 and TRBJ2-7; no firm D call. Germline V lookup: CDR1 SEHNR, CDR2 FQNEAQ (reference sequence). The CDR3 covers 11 residues. The germline V and J ends were trimmed by 2 bases and 2 bases, with 1 base remaining between them. In nucleotides, the CDR3 is TGTGCCAGCAGCTTACCCTACGAGCAGTACTTC. Translating it yields CASSLPYEQYF. The whole variable domain, remainder taken from reference TRBV7-9 and TRBJ2-7, is DTGVSQNPRHKITKRGQNVTFRCDPISEHNRLYWYRQTLGQGPEFLTYFQNEAQLEKSRLLSDRFSAERPKGSFSTLEIQRTEQGDSAMYLCASSLPYEQYFGPGTRLTVT.

V and J are TRBV13 and TRBJ1-1, with D possibly being TRBD1 (5 bases). Germline V gene data show CDR1 as PRHDT and CDR2 as FYEKMQ (reference sequence). This CDR3 is built from 15 residues. Trimming cost V 4 bases and J 0 bases, with 12 bases left between them. This CDR3 is CASSSSTEMNTEAFF. CDR3 bases: TGTGCCAGCAGCTCATCGACAGAAATGAACACTGAAGCTTTCTTT.

The rearrangement joins TRBV18 to TRBJ2-7, with TRBD1 as a possible D gene (7 bases). V lost 5 bases and J 3 bases, leaving 20 bases between the germline ends. This CDR3 region has 16 residues. CDR1 and CDR2 (germline): KGHSH, LQKENI. The CDR3 DNA sequence: TGTGCCAGCTCAGGGCGGGACAGCAAGTTAGTCTACGAGCAGTACTTC. It specifies CASSGRDSKLVYEQYF.

This chain connects TRBV25-1 to TRBJ2-3; TRBD2 is a possible D gene (6 bases). Germline V CDR1 and CDR2: MGHDK, SYGVNS. With 6 bases removed from V and 0 bases from J, the gap between germline ends came to 19 bases. The CDR3 totals 17 residues. The CDR3 loop reads CASSPLSRGTSTDTQYF. In DNA form, the CDR3 reads TGTGCCAGCAGCCCACTCTCGCGGGGAACAAGCACAGATACGCAGTATTTT.

The gene calls are TRBV4-2 and TRBJ1-2; D not certain. V lost 4 bases to trimming and J lost 4 bases, with 13 bases between them. Germline V lookup: CDR1 LGHNA, CDR2 YNFKEQ. The CDR3 length is 14 residues. DNA for the CDR3: TGTGCCAGCAGCCGATCTGGGGAGGGCTATGGCTACACCTTC. This gives the protein CASSRSGEGYGYTF.

This clone was seen more than once but under ten times. The chain joins TRBV28 to TRBJ2-7; either TRBD1 or TRBD2 may supply D (6 bases each). V dropped 1 base and J dropped 5 bases, with 12 bases sitting between them. The length of the CDR3 is 14 residues. Germline loops: CDR1 MDHEN, CDR2 SYDVKM. CDR3 nucleotides: TGTGCCAGCAGTTTATCTCGGGGGCATGACGAGCAGTACTTC. Its protein product is CASSLSRGHDEQYF.

This clone was picked up a small number of times. The chain joins TRBV7-2 to TRBJ2-5, with no clear D. V gave up 0 bases and J gave up 5 bases, with 4 bases separating them. CDR1 is SGHTA, CDR2 FQGNSA, per germline. This CDR3 comprises 12 residues. CDR3 loop: CASSLATETQYF. CDR3 in DNA: TGTGCCAGCAGCTTAGCGACGGAGACCCAGTACTTC.

The chain joins TRBV7-2 to TRBJ1-4, with unresolved D. The length of the CDR3 is 15 residues. The germline V and J ends were trimmed by 5 bases and 5 bases, with 15 bases remaining between them. From germline, CDR1 is SGHTA and CDR2 FQGNSA. This chain's CDR3 is CASSALQVNNEKLFF. CDR3 coding DNA: TGTGCCAGCAGCGCACTTCAGGTCAACAATGAAAAACTGTTTTTT.

V usage is TRBV5-5 and J usage is TRBJ1-1, with D perhaps TRBD1 (5 bases). Germline CDR1 and CDR2: SGHKS and YYEKEE (reference sequence). Between the trimmed V and J ends, which lost 6 bases and 1 base, there was a span of 16 bases. The CDR3 has 15 residues. CDR3 sequence: CASTPRPGTNTEAFF. As DNA, the CDR3 is TGTGCCAGCACCCCCAGGCCCGGGACGAACACTGAAGCTTTCTTT.

This clone was observed a handful of times. The chain has TRBV11-2 and TRBJ1-2; D is unclear. Per germline, CDR1 SGHAT and CDR2 FQNNGV. The CDR3 totals 11 residues. Deletions cut 5 bases from V and 6 bases from J, with 7 bases between. The CDR3 sequence is CASSRHNGYTF. The CDR3 DNA is TGTGCCAGCAGCCGCCACAATGGCTACACCTTC.

This clone was seen a few times. The chain couples TRBV5-1 to TRBJ1-3; D gene unclear. This CDR3 has 13 residues. Germline V CDR1 and CDR2: SGHRS, YFSETQ. The germline V and J ends were trimmed by 2 bases and 2 bases, with 5 bases remaining between them. The CDR3 DNA reads TGCGCCAGCAGCTTCGCCACTGGAAACACCATATATTTT. Protein: CASSFATGNTIYF.

Only a few counts were recorded for this clone. The rearrangement joins TRBV5-1 to TRBJ2-3; D perhaps matches TRBD2 (6 bases). This CDR3 contains 15 residues. Deletions cut 3 bases from V and 4 bases from J, with 15 bases between. Germline CDR1 SGHRS, CDR2 YFSETQ. The CDR3 sequence is CASSSKGGPSDTQYF. DNA of the CDR3: TGCGCCAGCAGCTCGAAAGGAGGGCCGTCAGATACGCAGTATTTT.